This TCR beta chain was recovered during a study of blood T cell repertoires in COVID-19. Study in general: Spain, Italy and the United States supplied samples that represented acute and convalescent COVID-19. Sources were T cells, B-cell-depleted T cells, or PBMCs; the material itself was cDNA or gDNA.

Per the authors' pipeline: Nucleated cell number was recorded as an estimate derived from reference gene primer amplification. Measured with immunoSEQ multiplex PCR; TCRdb has only the in-frame clones, and not every one. That table furnishes V, J and clone size, whereas the DNA furnished D and trimming. In the table there are about 180,000 clones, around 87% of which are singletons. The CDR3 contains 16 residues. V dropped 11 bases and J dropped 8; count of bases not matched to a gene: 14. CDR1 and CDR2 (germline): MNHNY, SVGAGI (reference sequence). This clonotype was obtained from a man aged 40-55 years with active or convalescent COVID-19. Sequenced input: peripheral blood. The chain uses TRBV6-6 and TRBJ2-2; 13 nucleotides match TRBD2. CDR3 sequence: CAGRLAGGRATGELFF. CDR3 nucleotides: TGTGCCGGTCGACTAGCGGGGGGCCGGGCCACGGGGGAGCTGTTTTTT.